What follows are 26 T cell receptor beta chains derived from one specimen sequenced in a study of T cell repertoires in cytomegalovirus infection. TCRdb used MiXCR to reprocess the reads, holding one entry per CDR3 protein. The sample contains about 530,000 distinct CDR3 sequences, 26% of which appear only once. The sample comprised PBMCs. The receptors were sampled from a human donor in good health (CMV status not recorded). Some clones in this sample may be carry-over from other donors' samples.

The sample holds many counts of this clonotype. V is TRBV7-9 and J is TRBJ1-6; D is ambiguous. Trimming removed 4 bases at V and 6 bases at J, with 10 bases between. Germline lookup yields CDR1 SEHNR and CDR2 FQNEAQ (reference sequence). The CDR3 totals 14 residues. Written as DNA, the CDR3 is TGTGCCAGCAGCTCCGGACGGCTTAATTCACCCCTCCACTTT. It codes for CASSSGRLNSPLHF.

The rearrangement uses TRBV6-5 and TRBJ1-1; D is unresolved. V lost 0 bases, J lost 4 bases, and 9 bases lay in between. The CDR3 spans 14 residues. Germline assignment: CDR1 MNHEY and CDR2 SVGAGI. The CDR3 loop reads CASSYSRERTEAFF. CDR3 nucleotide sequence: TGTGCCAGCAGTTACTCGAGGGAGCGCACTGAAGCTTTCTTT.

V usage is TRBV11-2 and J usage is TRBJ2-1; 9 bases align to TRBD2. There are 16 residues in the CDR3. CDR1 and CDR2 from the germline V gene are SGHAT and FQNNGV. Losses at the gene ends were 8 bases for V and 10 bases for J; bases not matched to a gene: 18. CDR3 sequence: CASGTREGQGSGEQFF. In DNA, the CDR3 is TGTGCCAGCGGCACGCGGGAGGGGCAGGGGTCCGGGGAGCAGTTCTTC.

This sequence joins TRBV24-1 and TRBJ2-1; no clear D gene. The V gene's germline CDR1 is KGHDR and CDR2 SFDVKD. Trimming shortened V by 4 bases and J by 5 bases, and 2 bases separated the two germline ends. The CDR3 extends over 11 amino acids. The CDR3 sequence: CATSEHNEQFF. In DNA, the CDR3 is TGTGCCACCAGTGAGCACAATGAGCAGTTCTTC.

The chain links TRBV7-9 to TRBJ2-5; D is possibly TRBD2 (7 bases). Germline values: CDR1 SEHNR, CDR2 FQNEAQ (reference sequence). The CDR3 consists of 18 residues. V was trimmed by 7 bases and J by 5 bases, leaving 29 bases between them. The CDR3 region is CASTTEGGGPYPEETQYF. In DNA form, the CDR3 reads TGTGCCAGCACCACGGAGGGGGGAGGGCCTTATCCGGAGGAGACCCAGTACTTC.

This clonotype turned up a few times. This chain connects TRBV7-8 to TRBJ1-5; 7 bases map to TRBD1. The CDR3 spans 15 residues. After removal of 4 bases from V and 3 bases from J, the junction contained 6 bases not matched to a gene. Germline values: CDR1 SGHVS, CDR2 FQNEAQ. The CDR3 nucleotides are TGTGCCAGCAGCTCCGACAGGGTCCCCAATCAGCCCCAGCATTTT. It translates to CASSSDRVPNQPQHF.

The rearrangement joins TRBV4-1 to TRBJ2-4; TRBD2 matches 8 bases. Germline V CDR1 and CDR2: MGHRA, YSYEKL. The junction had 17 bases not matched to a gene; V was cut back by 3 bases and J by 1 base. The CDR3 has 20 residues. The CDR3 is CASSQPPLAAAIVAKNIQYF. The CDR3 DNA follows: TGCGCCAGCAGCCAGCCCCCACTAGCGGCCGCTATCGTGGCCAAAAACATTCAGTACTTC.

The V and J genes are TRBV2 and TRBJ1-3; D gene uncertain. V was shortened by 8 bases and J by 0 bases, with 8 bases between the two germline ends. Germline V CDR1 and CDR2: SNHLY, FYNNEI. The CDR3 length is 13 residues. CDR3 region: CASARDSGNTIYF. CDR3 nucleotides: TGTGCCAGCGCACGGGACTCTGGAAACACCATATATTTT.

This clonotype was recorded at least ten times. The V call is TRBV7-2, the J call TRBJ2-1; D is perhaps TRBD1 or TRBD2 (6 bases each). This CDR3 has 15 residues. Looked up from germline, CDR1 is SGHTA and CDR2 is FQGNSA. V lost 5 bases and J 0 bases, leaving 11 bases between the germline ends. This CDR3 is CASSPEGDSYNEQFF. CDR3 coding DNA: TGTGCCAGCAGCCCGGAGGGGGACTCCTACAATGAGCAGTTCTTC.

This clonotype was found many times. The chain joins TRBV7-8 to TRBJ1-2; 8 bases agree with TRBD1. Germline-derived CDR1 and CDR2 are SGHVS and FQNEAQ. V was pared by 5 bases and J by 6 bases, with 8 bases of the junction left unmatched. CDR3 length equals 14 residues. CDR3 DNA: TGTGCCAGCAGCCCCGGGACAGGTCAAGATGGCTACACCTTC. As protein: CASSPGTGQDGYTF.

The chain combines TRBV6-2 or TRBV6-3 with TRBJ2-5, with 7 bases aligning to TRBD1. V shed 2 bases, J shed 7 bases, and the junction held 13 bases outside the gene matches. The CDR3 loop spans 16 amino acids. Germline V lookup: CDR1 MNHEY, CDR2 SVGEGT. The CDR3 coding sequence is TGTGCCAGCAGTTACCCAAGCCGACAGGGAAGAGGGACCCAGTACTTC. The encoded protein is CASSYPSRQGRGTQYF.

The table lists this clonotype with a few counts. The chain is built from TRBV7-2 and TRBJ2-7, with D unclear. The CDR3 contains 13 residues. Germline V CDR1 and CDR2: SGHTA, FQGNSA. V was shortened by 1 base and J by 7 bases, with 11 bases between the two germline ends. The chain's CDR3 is CASSLVDMGEQYV. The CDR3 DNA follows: TGTGCCAGCAGCTTAGTCGACATGGGAGAGCAGTACGTC.

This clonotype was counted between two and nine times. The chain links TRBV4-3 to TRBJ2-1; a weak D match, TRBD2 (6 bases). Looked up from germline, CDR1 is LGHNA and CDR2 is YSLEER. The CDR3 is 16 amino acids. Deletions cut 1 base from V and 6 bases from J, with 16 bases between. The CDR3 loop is CASSQVFRETVNEQFF. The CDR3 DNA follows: TGCGCCAGCAGCCAAGTTTTTCGGGAGACGGTCAATGAGCAGTTCTTC.

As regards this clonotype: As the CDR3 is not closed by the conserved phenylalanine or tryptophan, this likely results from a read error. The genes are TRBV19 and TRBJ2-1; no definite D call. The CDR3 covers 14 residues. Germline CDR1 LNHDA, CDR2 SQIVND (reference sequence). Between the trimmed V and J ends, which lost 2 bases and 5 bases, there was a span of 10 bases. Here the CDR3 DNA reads TGTGCCAGTAGTATATATCGGACCGACAATGAGCAGTTCTCC. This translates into CASSIYRTDNEQFS.

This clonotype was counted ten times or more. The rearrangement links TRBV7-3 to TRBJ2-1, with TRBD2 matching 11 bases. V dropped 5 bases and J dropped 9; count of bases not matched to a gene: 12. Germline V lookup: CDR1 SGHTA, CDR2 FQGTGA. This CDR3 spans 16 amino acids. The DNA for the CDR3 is TGTGCCAGCAGCCCAACACCCGGGACTAGCGGAAGTGAGCAGTTCTTC. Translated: CASSPTPGTSGSEQFF.

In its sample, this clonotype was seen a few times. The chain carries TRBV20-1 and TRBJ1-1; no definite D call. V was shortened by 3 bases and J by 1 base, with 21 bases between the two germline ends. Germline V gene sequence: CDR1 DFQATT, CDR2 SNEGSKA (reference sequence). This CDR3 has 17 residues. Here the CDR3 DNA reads TGCAGTGCTAGGAACCCACTTGAACTAATCAAGAACACTGAAGCTTTCTTT. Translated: CSARNPLELIKNTEAFF.

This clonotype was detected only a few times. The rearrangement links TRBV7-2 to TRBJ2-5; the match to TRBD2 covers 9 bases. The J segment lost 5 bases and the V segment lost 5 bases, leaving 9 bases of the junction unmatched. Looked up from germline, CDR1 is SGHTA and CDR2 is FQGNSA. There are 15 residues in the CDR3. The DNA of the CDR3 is TGTGCCAGCAGCCGTAGCGGGAGCATGTCGGAGACCCAGTACTTC. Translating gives CASSRSGSMSETQYF.

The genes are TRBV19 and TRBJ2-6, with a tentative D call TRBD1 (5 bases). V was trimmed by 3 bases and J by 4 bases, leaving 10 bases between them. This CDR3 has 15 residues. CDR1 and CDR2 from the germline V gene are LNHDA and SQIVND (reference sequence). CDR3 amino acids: CASSISGLGANVLTF. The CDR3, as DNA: TGTGCCAGTAGTATTTCAGGGTTAGGGGCCAACGTCCTGACTTTC.

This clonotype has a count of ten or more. The CDR3 DNA is TGTGCCAGCAGTTTTATCCGTCTTGATGGGGACGAGCTATTCTTC. Residues: CASSFIRLDGDELFF. The rearrangement joins TRBV12-3 or TRBV12-4 to TRBJ2-1, with D perhaps TRBD1 or TRBD2 (5 bases each). The CDR3 is made up of 15 amino acids. V lost 3 bases to trimming and J lost 16 bases, with 25 bases between them.

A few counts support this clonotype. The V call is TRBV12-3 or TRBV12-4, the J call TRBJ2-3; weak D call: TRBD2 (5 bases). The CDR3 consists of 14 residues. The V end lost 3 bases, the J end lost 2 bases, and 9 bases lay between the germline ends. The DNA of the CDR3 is TGTGCCAGCAGTTTTGAGGGTTACACAGATACGCAGTATTTT. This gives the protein CASSFEGYTDTQYF.

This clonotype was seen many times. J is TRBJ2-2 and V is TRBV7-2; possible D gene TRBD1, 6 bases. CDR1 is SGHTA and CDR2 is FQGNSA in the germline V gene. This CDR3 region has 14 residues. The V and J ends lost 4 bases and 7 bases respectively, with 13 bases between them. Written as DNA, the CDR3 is TGTGCCAGCAGCTCCAGGGGATCTTTCGGGGAGCTGTTTTTT. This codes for CASSSRGSFGELFF.

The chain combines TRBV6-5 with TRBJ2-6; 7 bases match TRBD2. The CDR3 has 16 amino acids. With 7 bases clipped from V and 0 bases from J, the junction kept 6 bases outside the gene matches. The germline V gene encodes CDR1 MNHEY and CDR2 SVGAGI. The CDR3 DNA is TGTGCCAGCACTAAGTGGGAGGGCTCTGGGGCCAACGTCCTGACTTTC. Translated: CASTKWEGSGANVLTF.

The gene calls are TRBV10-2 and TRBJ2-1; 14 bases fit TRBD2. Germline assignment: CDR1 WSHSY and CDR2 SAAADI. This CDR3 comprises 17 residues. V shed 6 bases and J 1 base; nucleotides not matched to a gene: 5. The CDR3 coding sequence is TGCGCCAGCAGGGGACTAGCGGGAGAGGTTTCCTACAATGAGCAGTTCTTC. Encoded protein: CASRGLAGEVSYNEQFF.

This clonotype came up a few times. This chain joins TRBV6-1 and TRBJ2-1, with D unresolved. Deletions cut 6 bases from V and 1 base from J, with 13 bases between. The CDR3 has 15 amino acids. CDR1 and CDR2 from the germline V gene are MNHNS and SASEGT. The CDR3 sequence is CASRRTSRSYNEQFF. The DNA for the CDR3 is TGTGCCAGCAGGAGGACCAGCCGATCCTACAATGAGCAGTTCTTC.

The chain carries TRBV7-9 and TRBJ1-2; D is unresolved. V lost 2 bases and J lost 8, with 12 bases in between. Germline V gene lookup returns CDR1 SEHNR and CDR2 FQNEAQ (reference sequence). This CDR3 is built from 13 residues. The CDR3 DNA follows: TGTGCCAGCAGCTTAAGTCCCGAGAGAGGCTACACCTTC. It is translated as CASSLSPERGYTF.

The CDR3 DNA reads TGTGCCAGCAGTACTCGGGCTAGCGGGGTCTCCTACAATGAGCAGTTCTTC. This sequence encodes CASSTRASGVSYNEQFF. The chain employs TRBV7-8 and TRBJ2-1, with 9 bases identical to TRBD2. The germline V gene has CDR1 SGHVS and CDR2 FQNEAQ. J lost 0 bases, V lost 6 bases, and 9 bases had no gene match. The length of the CDR3 is 17 residues. Complete variable domain (other parts from reference TRBV7-8 and TRBJ2-1): GAGVSQSPRYKVAKRGQDVALRCDPISGHVSLFWYQQALGQGPEFLTYFQNEAQLDKSGLPSDRFFAERPEGSVSTLKIQRTQQEDSAVYLCASSTRASGVSYNEQFFGPGTRLTVL.